These 31 T cell receptor beta chains were sequenced from one sample in a study of HIV-infected patients and healthy controls (dated by TCRdb to the mid-2010s). Receptor amplification or capture employed 5' RACE. This sample was sequenced with an Illumina MiSeq. Roughly 0.55 ug RNA was reverse transcribed with SuperScript III using primers against the alpha and beta constant regions. Separate alpha and beta chain libraries were made by chain-specific third strand synthesis with multiplexing indices. Starting from the raw public reads, TCRdb applied fastp trimming at Q25, assembled clones with MiXCR and retained in-frame beta chains. Rows with a matching CDR3 protein are joined into one entry that keeps the most common DNA and genes. The sample records some 25,000 distinct CDR3 sequences, 8.5% to 9% of which are singletons. Clones ranked in the top ten supply 3% to 4.5% of the sample. Whole blood was used without cell fractionation, so the repertoire reflected all unsorted peripheral T cells.

The sample taken for sequencing was blood. The receptors were sampled from an adult in good health.

Many counts were recorded for this clonotype. V is TRBV19 and J is TRBJ2-2; no reliable D call. Deletions cut 2 bases from V and 6 bases from J, with 4 bases between. This CDR3 spans 12 amino acids. CDR1 LNHDA and CDR2 SQIVND come from the germline V gene (reference sequence). The CDR3 loop reads CASSITAGELFF. CDR3 in DNA: TGTGCCAGTAGTATAACGGCCGGGGAGCTGTTTTTT.

The table lists this clonotype with a count of one. The chain uses TRBV28 and TRBJ1-3; possibly TRBD1 for D (6 bases). The CDR3 consists of 14 residues. Germline CDR1 is MDHEN and CDR2 is SYDVKM. The ends were cut back, 7 bases at V and 3 bases at J, with 13 bases in the middle. Here the CDR3 DNA reads TGTGCCAGCACCAGGACAGCGCATGGAAACACCATATATTTT. Translation gives CASTRTAHGNTIYF.

This clonotype was counted ten times or more. The chain joins TRBV5-1 to TRBJ1-2; 9 positions match TRBD1. Germline CDR1 is SGHRS and CDR2 is YFSETQ. The CDR3 covers 16 residues. After removal of 6 bases from V and 8 bases from J, the junction contained 17 bases not matched to a gene. CDR3 region: CASTGGTGSWGRGYTF. The DNA of the CDR3 is TGCGCCAGCACCGGAGGGACAGGGAGTTGGGGTAGAGGCTACACCTTC.

This clonotype has a count of ten or more. The CDR3 reads CASSVVGGEETQYF. The CDR3 DNA is TGTGCCAGCAGCGTAGTTGGGGGCGAAGAGACCCAGTACTTC. V usage is TRBV9 and J usage is TRBJ2-5; a weak D match, TRBD1 (6 bases). The CDR3 is made up of 14 amino acids. From germline, CDR1 is SGDLS and CDR2 YYNGEE. V lost 0 bases, J lost 3 bases, and 9 bases lay in between. Filled out from reference TRBV9 and TRBJ2-5, the complete variable domain reads DSGVTQTPKHLITATGQRVTLRCSPRSGDLSVYWYQQSLDQGLQFLIQYYNGEERAKGNILERFSAQQFPDLHSELNLSSLELGDSALYFCASSVVGGEETQYFGPGTRLLVL.

The table lists this clonotype with many counts. The rearrangement joins TRBV12-3 or TRBV12-4 to TRBJ1-2; D not certain. Deletions cut 6 bases from V and 0 bases from J, with 5 bases between. The CDR3 is 12 residues long. CDR3 coding DNA: TGTGCCAGCAGCCTGTCTAACTATGGCTACACCTTC. This sequence encodes CASSLSNYGYTF.

The CDR3 region is CASSLRDRRGSPLHF. The DNA of the CDR3 is TGTGCCAGCAGTCTCCGGGACAGACGAGGATCACCCCTCCACTTT. V is TRBV6-2 or TRBV6-3 and J is TRBJ1-6; 7 bases are a match to TRBD1. Germline lookup yields CDR1 MNHEY and CDR2 SVGEGT. CDR3 length equals 15 residues. J gave up 10 bases and V 5 bases, and 11 bases lay outside the gene matches.

This clonotype showed up many times. This rearrangement joins TRBV7-2 to TRBJ2-6, with D possibly called TRBD1 or TRBD2 (5 bases each). The V end was cut by 3 bases, the J end by 3 bases, with 15 bases between. The CDR3 has 17 residues. Germline V gene sequence: CDR1 SGHTA, CDR2 FQGNSA. The CDR3 DNA is TGTGCCAGCAGCTTGGGACCCACTTCGAGTGGGGCCAACGTCCTGACTTTC. It is translated as CASSLGPTSSGANVLTF.

This clonotype was counted ten times or more. The J gene is TRBJ2-1, the V gene TRBV5-6, with 8 bases aligning to TRBD2. Trimming removed 4 bases from V and 7 bases from J; junction bases left unmatched: 13. Germline values: CDR1 SGHDT, CDR2 YYEEEE. The CDR3 consists of 16 residues. As DNA, the CDR3 is TGTGCCAGCAGCCCGGATTGGGCTAGCGGGTGGAATGAGCAGTTCTTC. Translated, it gives CASSPDWASGWNEQFF.

This clonotype was detected ten times or more. The chain has TRBV3-1 and TRBJ2-2; D gene uncertain. The CDR3 runs to 14 residues. Per germline, CDR1 LGHDT and CDR2 YNNKEL (reference sequence). The V gene lost 0 bases and the J gene lost 4 bases, with 6 bases spanning the gap. CDR3 nucleotides: TGTGCCAGCAGCCAAGATCAGGCCACCGGGGAGCTGTTTTTT. Residues: CASSQDQATGELFF.

V is TRBV28 and J is TRBJ1-6; D gene ambiguous. CDR1 MDHEN and CDR2 SYDVKM come from the germline V gene. Trimming took 5 bases from V and 8 from J, leaving 16 bases between them. The CDR3 runs to 15 residues. The CDR3: CASSRGPQRDSPLHF. DNA for the CDR3: TGTGCCAGCAGTAGAGGACCCCAACGGGATTCACCCCTCCACTTT.

This clonotype has ten or more counts. The CDR3 region is CASSKGNQEGISPLHF. DNA of the CDR3: TGTGCCAGCAGCAAAGGAAACCAGGAAGGAATTTCACCCCTCCACTTT. The chain combines TRBV21-1 with TRBJ1-6. TRBV21-1 represents a pseudogene. There are 16 residues in the CDR3.

This clonotype was recorded at least ten times. The rearrangement uses TRBV7-9 and TRBJ1-1; D is unresolved. V lost 5 bases and J lost 0, with 7 bases in between. This CDR3 contains 13 residues. Per germline, CDR1 SEHNR and CDR2 FQNEAQ (reference sequence). The CDR3 DNA reads TGTGCCAGCAGCCTTCAGGTGAACACTGAAGCTTTCTTT. Translation gives CASSLQVNTEAFF.

A few counts support this clonotype. This rearrangement joins TRBV27 to TRBJ2-1, with 10 bases that match TRBD1. Germline V gene data show CDR1 as MNHEY and CDR2 as SMNVEV (reference sequence). The CDR3 is made up of 13 amino acids. J gave up 6 bases and V 10 bases, and 6 bases lay outside the gene matches. The CDR3 region has the DNA TGTGCCATACGGGACAGGGGAGGCAATGAGCAGTTCTTC. It codes for CAIRDRGGNEQFF.

The V gene is TRBV4-1, the J gene TRBJ2-3, with D perhaps TRBD1 or TRBD2 (5 bases each). The ends were cut back, 4 bases at V and 2 bases at J, with 13 bases in the middle. This CDR3 region has 15 residues. The germline V gene encodes CDR1 MGHRA and CDR2 YSYEKL. In DNA form, the CDR3 reads TGCGCCAGCAGCCTTGGGGGAGAAGCCACAGATACGCAGTATTTT. Its translation: CASSLGGEATDTQYF.

This clonotype was counted many times. The rearrangement links TRBV20-1 to TRBJ2-3; D gene unclear. V lost 4 bases and J lost 3, with 8 bases in between. CDR1 is DFQATT and CDR2 is SNEGSKA in the germline V gene (reference sequence). The CDR3 is made up of 12 amino acids. CDR3 DNA: TGCAGTGCTACCCCAAATACAGATACGCAGTATTTT. This gives the protein CSATPNTDTQYF.

This clonotype was counted at least ten times. The chain recombines TRBV7-8 with TRBJ2-3, with D perhaps assigned TRBD1 or TRBD2 (5 bases each). The CDR3 length is 15 residues. The V gene lost 5 bases and the J gene lost 1 base, with 13 bases spanning the gap. CDR1 and CDR2 (germline): SGHVS, FQNEAQ. In DNA, the CDR3 is TGTGCCAGCAGCAAGGGACCCGGCGGCACAGATACGCAGTATTTT. This encodes CASSKGPGGTDTQYF.

This clonotype appeared a few times. The chain combines TRBV14 with TRBJ2-1; 7 bases line up with TRBD1. From germline, CDR1 is SGHDN and CDR2 FVKESK. The V segment lost 1 base and the J segment 9 bases; nucleotides outside the gene matches: 12. This CDR3 region has 16 residues. The CDR3 spells CASSQGQYRGFGEQFF. The DNA for the CDR3 is TGTGCCAGCAGCCAAGGGCAATACAGGGGATTTGGTGAGCAGTTCTTC.

Many counts were recorded for this clonotype. The J gene is TRBJ2-7, the V gene TRBV6-5, with 7 bases matching TRBD2. Germline assignment: CDR1 MNHEY and CDR2 SVGAGI. V trimming: 2 bases; J trimming: 0 bases; junction bases outside the gene matches: 7. This CDR3 spans 16 amino acids. The CDR3 bases are TGTGCCAGCAGTTACAGTGGGGGGGGGAGCTCCTACGAGCAGTACTTC. It translates to CASSYSGGGSSYEQYF.

In this sample, this clonotype turned up many times. This sequence joins TRBV27 and TRBJ2-7; TRBD1 agrees at 11 bases. From germline, CDR1 is MNHEY and CDR2 SMNVEV (reference sequence). This CDR3 spans 15 amino acids. Trimming cost V 4 bases and J 2 bases; bases outside gene matches: 4. The CDR3 sequence: CASSSPGQGAYEQYF. CDR3 nucleotides: TGTGCCAGCAGTTCGCCGGGACAGGGGGCCTACGAGCAGTACTTC.

The chain employs TRBV2 and TRBJ2-1; TRBD1 might be the D (6 bases). The CDR3 consists of 15 residues. The germline V gene has CDR1 SNHLY and CDR2 FYNNEI. Trimming took off 5 bases at V and 8 bases at J, with 19 bases between the two ends. CDR3 nucleotides: TGTGCCAGCAGTTCCCCCACAGGGTTTAACGATGAGCAGTTCTTC. Encoded protein: CASSSPTGFNDEQFF.

This clonotype was detected many times. This rearrangement joins TRBV5-1 to TRBJ2-7; the match to TRBD2 covers 11 bases. The V gene end was trimmed by 5 bases and the J gene end by 5 bases; junction bases not matched to a gene: 6. Looked up from germline, CDR1 is SGHRS and CDR2 is YFSETQ. CDR3 length: 14 residues. CDR3 sequence (DNA): TGCGCCAGCAGTTTTAGCGGGGGGGCAGACGAGCAGTACTTC. Its translation is CASSFSGGADEQYF. Filled out from reference TRBV5-1 and TRBJ2-7, the complete variable domain reads KAGVTQTPRYLIKTRGQQVTLSCSPISGHRSVSWYQQTPGQGLQFLFEYFSETQRNKGNFPGRFSGRQFSNSRSEMNVSTLELGDSALYLCASSFSGGADEQYFGPGTRLTVT.

This clonotype was detected ten times or more. The chain combines TRBV19 with TRBJ1-3; D not certain. This CDR3 spans 16 amino acids. In germline, CDR1 is LNHDA, CDR2 SQIVND (reference sequence). Trimming left V 7 bases short and J 2 bases short, with 18 bases between. CDR3 in DNA: TGTGCCAGTATATCGTCCAACGAACCCACTGGAAACACCATATATTTT. Its protein is CASISSNEPTGNTIYF. Looking up the rest from reference TRBV19 and TRBJ1-3 gives the full variable domain: DGGITQSPKYLFRKEGQNVTLSCEQNLNHDAMYWYRQDPGQGLRLIYYSQIVNDFQKGDIAEGYSVSREKKESFPLTVTSAQKNPTAFYLCASISSNEPTGNTIYFGEGSWLTVV.

This clonotype occurred many times. The CDR3 region is CSVDGVSTDTQYF. The CDR3 nucleotides read TGCAGCGTTGATGGGGTTAGCACAGATACGCAGTATTTT. The rearrangement links TRBV29-1 to TRBJ2-3; no definite D call. The CDR3 consists of 13 residues. The germline V gene has CDR1 SQVTM and CDR2 ANQGSEA. V was trimmed by 3 bases and J by 0 bases, leaving 7 bases between them.

Many counts were recorded for this clonotype. Germline and junction disagree at one end, which may indicate a read error. The chain uses TRBV6-1 and TRBJ2-1; 8 bases align to TRBD1. CDR3 length: 17 amino acids. Germline CDR1 reads MNHNS; CDR2 reads SASEGT. As DNA, the CDR3 is TGTGCCAGCAGCGAAGTCCGGGACAGGCAGGCGGGGAAGGAGCAGTTCTTC. This sequence encodes CASSEVRDRQAGKEQFF.

This clonotype was observed many times. This sequence joins TRBV13 and TRBJ1-2; TRBD1 is a possible D gene (5 bases). Germline V CDR1 and CDR2: PRHDT, FYEKMQ (reference sequence). V lost 2 bases and J lost 7, with 14 bases in between. The CDR3 contains 14 residues. For the CDR3, the DNA is TGTGCCAGCAGCTTAAGGGACCACCGCTCTGGCTACACCTTC. Amino acids: CASSLRDHRSGYTF.

This clonotype was picked up many times. The chain links TRBV30 to TRBJ1-4; D unclear. In germline, CDR1 is GTSNPN, CDR2 SVGIG (reference sequence). The V gene lost 5 bases and the J gene lost 9 bases, with 10 bases spanning the gap. The CDR3 is 11 amino acids. CDR3 residues: CAWRGTQKLFF. The CDR3 nucleotides read TGTGCCTGGCGTGGTACCCAAAAACTGTTTTTT.

In this sample, this clonotype is medium-sized (0.01 to 0.1%). The chain links TRBV6-2 or TRBV6-3 to TRBJ2-3; 8 bases are a match to TRBD1. CDR3 size: 13 residues. Germline V gene lookup returns CDR1 MNHEY and CDR2 SVGEGT. The junction had 5 bases not matched to a gene; V was cut back by 6 bases and J by 6 bases. The CDR3 DNA reads TGTGCCAGCAGATCGACAGGGGAGGATACGCAGTATTTT. Translation: CASRSTGEDTQYF.

This clonotype was detected many times. J is TRBJ1-4 and V is TRBV2; D is perhaps TRBD1 (5 bases). Trimming cost V 6 bases and J 5 bases, with 19 bases left between them. Germline loops: CDR1 SNHLY, CDR2 FYNNEI. The CDR3 has 16 amino acids. CDR3 loop: CASSAHSRERNEKLFF. The CDR3 region has the DNA TGTGCCAGCAGCGCCCACAGCAGGGAAAGAAATGAAAAACTGTTTTTT. The full variable domain, its missing parts supplied by reference TRBV2 and TRBJ1-4, is EPEVTQTPSHQVTQMGQEVILRCVPISNHLYFYWYRQILGQKVEFLVSFYNNEISEKSEIFDDQFSVERPDGSNFTLKIRSTKLEDSAMYFCASSAHSRERNEKLFFGSGTQLSVL.

This clonotype was counted many times. This sequence joins TRBV25-1 and TRBJ2-7; D may match TRBD1 or TRBD2 (6 bases each). V was trimmed by 6 bases and J by 5 bases, leaving 17 bases between them. The CDR3 spans 14 residues. The germline gives CDR1 MGHDK, CDR2 SYGVNS. Written as DNA, the CDR3 is TGTGCCAGCAGCTTACAGGGAGGAGCCCACGAGCAGTACTTC. It encodes CASSLQGGAHEQYF.

By share of the sample, this clonotype is medium-sized (0.01 to 0.1%). J is TRBJ1-2 and V is TRBV6-5; tentative D call: TRBD1 (5 bases). Trimming stripped 8 bases from V and 4 bases from J, with 14 bases between. Per the germline V gene, CDR1 is MNHEY and CDR2 is SVGAGI. The CDR3 length is 13 residues. This chain's CDR3 is CASSFSGGYGYTF. CDR3 nucleotides: TGTGCCAGCTCCTTCTCGGGGGGCTATGGCTACACCTTC.

This clonotype was observed a few times. The rearrangement links TRBV19 to TRBJ1-1; D remains ambiguous. This CDR3 spans 14 amino acids. V dropped 8 bases and J dropped 1 base, with 14 bases sitting between them. Germline lookup yields CDR1 LNHDA and CDR2 SQIVND (reference sequence). The CDR3 DNA reads TGTGCCAGTTGTGCTCGGACGGAGAACACTGAAGCTTTCTTT. Encoded protein: CASCARTENTEAFF.